This T cell receptor beta chain came from a study of blood T cell repertoires in COVID-19. Trimming shortened V by 5 bases and J by 2 bases, and 15 bases separated the two germline ends. Germline lookup yields CDR1 SGHVS and CDR2 FQNEAQ. The CDR3 is 15 amino acids. Only in-frame clones appear in the TCRdb table, and some are missing; sequencing was by immunoSEQ multiplex PCR. The table records some 74,000 clones, approximately 79% of them present only once. This receptor was obtained from a woman aged 50 to 65 with acute or convalescent COVID-19. V gene TRBV7-8 combines with J gene TRBJ2-5; perhaps TRBD1 as D (6 bases). Specimen: peripheral blood. DNA of the CDR3: TGTGCCAGCAGCCCCCTGTGGGGGCCGCAAGAGACCCAGTACTTC. It is translated as CASSPLWGPQETQYF.